This T cell receptor beta chain was identified in a study of blood T cell repertoires in COVID-19. Generated by immunoSEQ multiplex PCR, the TCRdb table keeps only in-frame clones and is missing some. The table records approximately 280,000 clones, roughly 85% of them present only once. Per the germline V gene, CDR1 is SGHAT and CDR2 is FQDESV (reference sequence). V was cut by 5 bases and J by 2 bases, with 15 bases left in between. The CDR3 runs 15 residues. The clonotype was recovered from a man between 50 and 59 years old with active or convalescent COVID-19. The rearrangement uses TRBV11-1 and TRBJ2-5, with D tentatively TRBD1 (6 bases). Material: peripheral blood. The CDR3 region has the DNA TGTGCCAGCAGCCATAAACAGGGCGGACAAGAGACCCAGTACTTC. Translated, it gives CASSHKQGGQETQYF.